This T cell receptor beta chain came from a study of response to subunit inactivated influenza vaccine. Each CDR3 protein is one row after TCRdb ran MiXCR on the RT-PCR reads. The sample lists 700,000 to 800,000 distinct CDR3 sequences, around 18% occurring once. Trimming took 6 bases from V and 0 from J; bases not matched to a gene: 9. The CDR3 consists of 17 residues. Per the germline V gene, CDR1 is LGHNA and CDR2 is YSLEER. J is TRBJ2-2 and V is TRBV4-3; 8 nucleotides align to TRBD1. The origin of this receptor is a man in his forties or fifties who received an inactivated influenza vaccine. Sequenced material: PBMCs from blood, taken 5 to 6 days after vaccination. The CDR3 spells CASSLRQGTSNTGELFF. CDR3 nucleotide sequence: TGCGCCAGCAGTCTAAGACAGGGGACCTCGAACACCGGGGAGCTGTTTTTT.